This T cell receptor beta chain was captured by sequencing in a study of identical twins. V lost 1 base and J 7 bases, leaving 8 bases between the germline ends. The CDR3 spans 12 residues. Germline lookup yields CDR1 SEHNR and CDR2 FQNEAQ (reference sequence). Template switching added a universal primer site; cDNA carried unique molecular identifiers. TCRdb processed the 5' RACE reads anew with MiXCR; each CDR3 protein has one entry. The sample carries around 1.7 million distinct CDR3 sequences, about 31% recorded once. The study's findings and limits: When twins shared out-of-frame alpha sequences, those sequences had excess low generation probability. Invariant T cells like MAIT and iNKT could partly confound the zero-insertion analyses. Clonotypes of the beta chain that were abundant in cord blood carried fewer insertions (memory repertoires showed none).

Turning to this clonotype: Its antigen is still unknown.

The rearrangement joins TRBV7-9 to TRBJ2-7; D is unclear. The sample comprised cord blood. The receptor's source is a newborn girl in good health. DNA of the CDR3: TGTGCCAGCAGCTTAGTTTATCCGGAGCAGTACTTC. This encodes CASSLVYPEQYF.